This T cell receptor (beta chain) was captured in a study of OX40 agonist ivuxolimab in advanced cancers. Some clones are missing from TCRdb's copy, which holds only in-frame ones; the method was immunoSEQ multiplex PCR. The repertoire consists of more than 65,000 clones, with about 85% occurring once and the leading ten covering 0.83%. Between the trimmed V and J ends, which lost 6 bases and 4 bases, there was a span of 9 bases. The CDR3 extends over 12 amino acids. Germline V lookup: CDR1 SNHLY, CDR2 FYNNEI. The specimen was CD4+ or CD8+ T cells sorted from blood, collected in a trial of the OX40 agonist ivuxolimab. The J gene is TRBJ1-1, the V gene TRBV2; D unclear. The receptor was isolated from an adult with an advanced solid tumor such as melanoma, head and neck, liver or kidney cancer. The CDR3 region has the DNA TGTGCCAGCAGATCCCCGGGCACTGAAGCTTTCTTT. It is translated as CASRSPGTEAFF.